This is a list of T cell receptor beta chains from one sample in a study of OX40 agonist ivuxolimab in advanced cancers. The table came from immunoSEQ multiplex PCR; TCRdb's copy has only in-frame clones and leaves some out. The sample holds 60,000 to 70,000 clones, approximately 91% seen once. The source was CD4+ or CD8+ T cells sorted from blood, collected in a trial of the OX40 agonist ivuxolimab. The receptors were sampled from an adult with an advanced solid tumor such as melanoma, head and neck, liver or kidney cancer. Each CDR3 is given with its conserved first and last residue. Part of the rows lack a size; the others show once, few, many or a class for expanded clones.

TRBJ1-1 | 13 | TRBV10-3 | once | CAITKGENTEAFF
TRBJ1-1 | 14 | TRBV19 | - | CASSVQGARTEAFF
TRBJ1-6 | 13 | TRBV6-1 | - | CASSENSGRSLHF
TRBJ2-3 | 16 | TRBV10-1 | - | CASSPRLRDDVNTQYF
TRBJ2-5 | 15 | TRBV5-4 | - | CASSLGLQIQETQYF
TRBJ2-3 | 17 | TRBV7-2 | - | CASSLYPSGTISDTQYF
TRBJ2-1 | 14 | TRBV29-1 | - | CSVESLLSYNEQFF
TRBJ2-1 | 16 | TRBV5-1 | - | CASSAGTVSSYNEQFF
TRBJ2-7 | 15 | TRBV11-2 | - | CASSLSLGQTYEQYF
TRBJ1-5 | 14 | TRBV28 | - | CASSLGGSNQPQHF
TRBJ2-1 | 15 | TRBV19 | - | CASSRTRTTYNEQFF
TRBJ2-1 | 15 | TRBV7-9 | - | CASSLAGYTYNEQFF
TRBJ1-5 | 15 | TRBV10-2 | - | CASRKGRGSDQPQHF
TRBJ1-1 | 14 | TRBV28 | - | CASSTPRVNTEAFF
TRBJ1-1 | 13 | TRBV7-3 | - | CASSLTGNTEAFF
TRBJ2-1 | 16 | TRBV5-1 | - | CASSAIAGSSYNEQFF
TRBJ1-2 | 16 | TRBV2 | - | CASSGRQGASSYGYTF
TRBJ1-1 | 14 | TRBV4-1 | medium-sized | CASSGPLKGTEAFF
TRBJ2-7 | 12 | TRBV10-3 | - | CAIGTGVDEQYF
TRBJ2-2 | 16 | TRBV6-1 | - | CASSAPTGVNTGELFF
TRBJ1-4 | 19 | TRBV4-1 | - | CASSQDRGRAGQGLEKLFF
TRBJ1-1 | 17 | TRBV10-1 | - | CASRDHGQGARNTEAFF
TRBJ1-2 | 15 | TRBV12-5 | - | CASGLGTGPAAGYTF
TRBJ2-7 | 15 | TRBV7-2 | - | CASSLSTGVSYEQYF
TRBJ2-7 | 13 | TRBV10-3 | once | CAIDDGGSYEQYF
TRBJ1-1 | 18 | TRBV12-5 | - | CASGLSTLGRPMNTEAFF
TRBJ2-1 | 16 | TRBV7-9 | - | CASSLGVGGILDEQFF
TRBJ2-7 | 19 | TRBV4-2 | - | CASSQDLPSSGEYSYEQYF
TRBJ1-5 | 13 | TRBV7-2 | - | CASSLGGLLPQHF
TRBJ2-7 | 14 | TRBV11-2 | - | CASSLDQAGQYQYF
TRBJ1-1 | 12 | TRBV19 | - | CATFNRVAEAFF
TRBJ2-5 | 14 | TRBV19 | - | CASRNRQGQETQYF
TRBJ2-2 | 16 | TRBV6-6 | - | CASSYSSGANTGELFF
TRBJ1-1 | 13 | TRBV18 | few | CASSLNGRDEAFF
TRBJ2-5 | 17 | TRBV15 | - | CATSRTGTSGFQETQYF
TRBJ2-1 | 15 | TRBV7-7 | - | CASPSPSGRQNEQFF
TRBJ2-2 | 16 | TRBV9 | - | CASSPGERGNTGELFF
TRBJ2-6 | 16 | TRBV28 | - | CASSRGAIPGANVLTF
TRBJ2-2 | 14 | TRBV5-6 | - | CASSGPFRTGELFF
TRBJ1-3 | 15 | TRBV19 | - | CASSLTGGSGNTIYF
TRBJ2-7 | 13 | TRBV19 | - | CASSITTAYEQYF
TRBJ2-7 | 16 | TRBV4-3 | once | CASSHTLGQGPDEQYF
TRBJ2-7 | 16 | TRBV15 | - | CATSRAQATTGYEQYF
TRBJ2-3 | 14 | TRBV6-5 | once | CASSWGTGADTQYF
TRBJ1-5 | 15 | TRBV19 | - | CASSPPGTMAQPQHF
TRBJ2-3 | 13 | TRBV15 | - | CATSRVGLLTQYF
TRBJ2-7 | 14 | TRBV19 | - | CASSMGFSSYEQYF
TRBJ2-7 | 15 | TRBV11-2 | - | CASSLGAGSSYEQYF
TRBJ1-1 | 14 | TRBV19 | - | CASSIQGANTEAFF
TRBJ2-1 | 14 | TRBV10-3 | - | CAISPSGGYNEQFF
TRBJ2-7 | 18 | TRBV5-8 | - | CASSLPDRGPFGIYEQYF
TRBJ2-5 | 15 | TRBV9 | - | CASSVGRGTQETQYF
TRBJ2-7 | 13 | TRBV18 | - | CASSPPGPYEQYF
TRBJ1-1 | 13 | TRBV2 | - | CASSPGQNTEAFF